The entry below gives a single T cell receptor (beta chain) sequence along with its context. This sample was included in a study of blood T cell repertoires in COVID-19. Study-wide context: Collection of acute and convalescent COVID-19 samples took place in the United States, Italy and Spain. PBMCs, B-cell-depleted T cells, or T cells were the source of the cDNA or gDNA that made up the material.

The V and J ends lost 3 bases and 0 bases respectively, with 11 bases between them. The CDR3 has 15 amino acids. Germline V gene data show CDR1 as SGHRS and CDR2 as YFSETQ. In the study's own analysis: Estimation of nucleated cell counts was performed using reference gene primer amplification. Clones were read by immunoSEQ multiplex PCR, and TCRdb kept only the in-frame ones, dropping some. V and J calls and clone size are copied from that table; D and trimming were computed from the DNA. The data show some 190,000 clones, with approximately 91% seen just once and about 6.8% held by the top ten. The chain combines TRBV5-1 with TRBJ2-3, with D possibly matching TRBD1 (5 bases). The clonotype originates from a woman between 35 and 50 years old who had recovered from COVID-19. What was sequenced was peripheral blood. CDR3 residues: CASSWTQTSTDTQYF. CDR3 bases: TGCGCCAGCAGCTGGACACAGACCAGCACAGATACGCAGTATTTT.